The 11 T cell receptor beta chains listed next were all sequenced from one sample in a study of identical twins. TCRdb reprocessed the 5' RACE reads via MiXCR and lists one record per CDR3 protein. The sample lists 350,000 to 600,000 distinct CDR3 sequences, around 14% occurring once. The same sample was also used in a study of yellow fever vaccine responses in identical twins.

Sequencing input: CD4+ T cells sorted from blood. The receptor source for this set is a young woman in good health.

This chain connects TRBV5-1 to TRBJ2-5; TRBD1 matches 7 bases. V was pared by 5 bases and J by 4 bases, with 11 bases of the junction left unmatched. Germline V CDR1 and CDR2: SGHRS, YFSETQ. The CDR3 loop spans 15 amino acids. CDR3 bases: TGCGCCAGCAGTAGACAGGGTAACACAGGAGAGACCCAGTACTTC. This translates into CASSRQGNTGETQYF.

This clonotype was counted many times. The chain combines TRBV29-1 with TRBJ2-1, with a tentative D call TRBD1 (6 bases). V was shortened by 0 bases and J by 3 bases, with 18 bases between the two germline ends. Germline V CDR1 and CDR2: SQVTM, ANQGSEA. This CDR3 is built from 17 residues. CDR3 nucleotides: TGCAGCGTTGAAGATCTGGTAGGACAGAACCTCTACAATGAGCAGTTCTTC. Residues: CSVEDLVGQNLYNEQFF.

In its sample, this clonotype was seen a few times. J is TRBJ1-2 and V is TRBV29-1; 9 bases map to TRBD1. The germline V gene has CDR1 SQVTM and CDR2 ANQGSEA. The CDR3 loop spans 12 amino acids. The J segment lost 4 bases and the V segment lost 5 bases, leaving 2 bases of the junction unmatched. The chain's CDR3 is CSVRGQGYGYTF. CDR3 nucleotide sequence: TGCAGCGTTAGGGGACAGGGCTATGGCTACACCTTC.

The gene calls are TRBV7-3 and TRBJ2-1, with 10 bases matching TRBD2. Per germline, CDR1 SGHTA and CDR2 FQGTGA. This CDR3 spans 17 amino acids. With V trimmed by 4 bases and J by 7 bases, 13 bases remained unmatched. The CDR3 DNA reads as TGTGCCAGCAGCTCCCGGGTAGCGGGGGGCTCTATGAATGAGCAGTTCTTC. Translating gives CASSSRVAGGSMNEQFF. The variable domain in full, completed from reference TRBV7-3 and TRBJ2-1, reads GAGVSQTPSNKVTEKGKYVELRCDPISGHTALYWYRQSLGQGPEFLIYFQGTGAADDSGLPNDRFFAVRPEGSVSTLKIQRTERGDSAVYLCASSSRVAGGSMNEQFFGPGTRLTVL.

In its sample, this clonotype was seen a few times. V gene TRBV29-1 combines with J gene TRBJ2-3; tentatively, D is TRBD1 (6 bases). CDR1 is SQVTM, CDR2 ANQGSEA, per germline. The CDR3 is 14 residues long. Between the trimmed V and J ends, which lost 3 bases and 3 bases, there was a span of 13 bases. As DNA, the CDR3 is TGCAGCGTTGATTACAGGGACGGGACAGATACGCAGTATTTT. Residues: CSVDYRDGTDTQYF.

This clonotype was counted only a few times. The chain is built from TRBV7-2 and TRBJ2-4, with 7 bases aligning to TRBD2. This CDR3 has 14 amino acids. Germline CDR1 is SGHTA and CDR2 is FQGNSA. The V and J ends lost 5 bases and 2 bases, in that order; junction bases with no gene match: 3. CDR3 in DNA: TGTGCCAGCAGCAACGGGACTACCAAAAACATTCAGTACTTC. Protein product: CASSNGTTKNIQYF.

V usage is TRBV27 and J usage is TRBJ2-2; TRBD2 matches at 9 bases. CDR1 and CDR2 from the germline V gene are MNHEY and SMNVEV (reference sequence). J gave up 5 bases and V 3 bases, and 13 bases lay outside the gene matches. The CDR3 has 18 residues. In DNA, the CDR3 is TGTGCCAGCAGTTTGAGGGCGGGAGGGGGGTTCGGGACCGGGGAGCTGTTTTTT. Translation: CASSLRAGGGFGTGELFF.

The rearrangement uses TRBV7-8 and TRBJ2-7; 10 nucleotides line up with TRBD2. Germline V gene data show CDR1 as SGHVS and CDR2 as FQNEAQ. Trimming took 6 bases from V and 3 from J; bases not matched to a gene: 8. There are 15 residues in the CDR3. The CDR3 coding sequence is TGTGCCAGCAGTTGGACTAGCGGTTTGGGCTACGAGCAGTACTTC. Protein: CASSWTSGLGYEQYF.

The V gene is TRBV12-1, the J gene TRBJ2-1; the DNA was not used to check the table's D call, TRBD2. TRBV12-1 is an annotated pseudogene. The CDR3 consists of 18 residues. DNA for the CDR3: TGTGCCAGGAGCTTGGTGGGGGTCAAGCGGGAGGGCCGATATGAGCAGTTCTTC. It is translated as CARSLVGVKREGRYEQFF.

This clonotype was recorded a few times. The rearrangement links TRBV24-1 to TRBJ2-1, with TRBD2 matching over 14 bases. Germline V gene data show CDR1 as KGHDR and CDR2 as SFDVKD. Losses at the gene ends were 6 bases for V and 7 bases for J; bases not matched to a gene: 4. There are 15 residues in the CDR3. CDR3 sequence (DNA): TGTGCCACCAGTTTGACTAGCGGGGGGGCTAATGAGCAGTTCTTC. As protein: CATSLTSGGANEQFF.

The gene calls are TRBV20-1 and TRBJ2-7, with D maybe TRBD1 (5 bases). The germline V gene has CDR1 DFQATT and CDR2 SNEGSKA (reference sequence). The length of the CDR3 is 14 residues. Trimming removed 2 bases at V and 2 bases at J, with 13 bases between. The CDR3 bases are TGCAGTGCTAGAAAGCCAGGGCTGGCCTACGAGCAGTACTTC. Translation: CSARKPGLAYEQYF.